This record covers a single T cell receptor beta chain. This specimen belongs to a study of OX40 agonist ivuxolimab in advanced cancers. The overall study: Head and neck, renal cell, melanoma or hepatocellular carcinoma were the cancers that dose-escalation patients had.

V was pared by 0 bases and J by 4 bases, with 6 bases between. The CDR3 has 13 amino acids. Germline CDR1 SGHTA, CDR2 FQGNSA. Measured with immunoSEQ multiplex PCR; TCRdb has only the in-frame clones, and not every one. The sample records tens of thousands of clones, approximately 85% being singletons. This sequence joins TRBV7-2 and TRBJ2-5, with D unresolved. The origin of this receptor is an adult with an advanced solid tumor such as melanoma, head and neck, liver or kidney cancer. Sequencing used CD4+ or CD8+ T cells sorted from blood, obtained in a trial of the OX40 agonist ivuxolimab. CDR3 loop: CASSLAGAETQYF. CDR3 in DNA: TGTGCCAGCAGCTTAGCTGGAGCAGAGACCCAGTACTTC.